This entry lists 21 T cell receptor beta chains sequenced from one sample in a study of blood T cell repertoires in COVID-19. Data came from immunoSEQ multiplex PCR; TCRdb stores just in-frame clones and leaves some out. Of approximately 92,000 clones in the sample, about 85% were seen once. Sample: peripheral blood. The receptor source for this set is a man aged 50-60 years with acute or convalescent COVID-19.

This clone was recorded a few times. This sequence joins TRBV7-6 and TRBJ2-7; D perhaps matches TRBD1 (5 bases). The CDR3 has 14 amino acids. CDR1 is SGHVS, CDR2 FNYEAQ, per germline. V was shortened by 0 bases and J by 2 bases, with 8 bases between the two germline ends. CDR3 DNA sequence: TGTGCCAGCAGCTTAGCCGACAGCACCTACGAGCAGTACTTC. Its translation is CASSLADSTYEQYF.

V usage is TRBV7-9 and J usage is TRBJ1-1; tentative D call: TRBD1 (5 bases). The V end lost 5 bases, the J end lost 1 base, and 17 bases lay between the germline ends. This CDR3 has 16 residues. Per germline, CDR1 SEHNR and CDR2 FQNEAQ (reference sequence). The CDR3 bases are TGTGCCAGCAGCCCGTCCTATGGACAATCGAACACTGAAGCTTTCTTT. As protein: CASSPSYGQSNTEAFF.

In this sample, this clone turned up once. The rearrangement joins TRBV7-9 to TRBJ1-1; no definite D call. Trimming shortened V by 1 base and J by 1 base, and 7 bases separated the two germline ends. The germline V gene encodes CDR1 SEHNR and CDR2 FQNEAQ (reference sequence). The CDR3 extends over 14 amino acids. For the CDR3, the DNA is TGTGCCAGCAGCTTAGTTCTATCGAACACTGAAGCTTTCTTT. Its translation is CASSLVLSNTEAFF.

This clone was observed a handful of times. The genes are TRBV5-1 and TRBJ2-7; a possible D gene is TRBD2 (6 bases). The CDR3 is made up of 14 amino acids. Trimming stripped 0 bases from V and 2 bases from J, with 9 bases between. Germline lookup yields CDR1 SGHRS and CDR2 YFSETQ. The CDR3 spells CASSLGTTAYEQYF. The CDR3 region has the DNA TGCGCCAGCAGCTTGGGGACTACCGCCTACGAGCAGTACTTC.

This sequence joins TRBV5-1 and TRBJ2-2; TRBD2 agrees at 8 bases. This CDR3 comprises 15 residues. CDR1 is SGHRS, CDR2 YFSETQ, per germline. After removal of 4 bases from V and 5 bases from J, the junction contained 7 bases not matched to a gene. CDR3: CASSPGTSRTGELFF. The CDR3 DNA follows: TGCGCCAGCAGCCCGGGGACTAGTCGGACCGGGGAGCTGTTTTTT. Complete variable domain (other parts from reference TRBV5-1 and TRBJ2-2): KAGVTQTPRYLIKTRGQQVTLSCSPISGHRSVSWYQQTPGQGLQFLFEYFSETQRNKGNFPGRFSGRQFSNSRSEMNVSTLELGDSALYLCASSPGTSRTGELFFGEGSRLTVL.

The rearrangement links TRBV28 to TRBJ2-7, with unresolved D. V was shortened by 7 bases and J by 3 bases, with 13 bases between the two germline ends. From germline, CDR1 is MDHEN and CDR2 SYDVKM. There are 13 residues in the CDR3. The CDR3 DNA follows: TGTGCCAGCACCCATACCGCAGACTACGAGCAGTACTTC. Its protein product is CASTHTADYEQYF.

This clone was counted once. The chain joins TRBV19 to TRBJ2-2; D is ambiguous. Germline CDR1 and CDR2: LNHDA and SQIVND (reference sequence). The CDR3 is 14 amino acids. The V gene lost 4 bases and the J gene lost 1 base, with 7 bases spanning the gap. CDR3 amino acids: CASSSGGNTGELFF. The CDR3 coding sequence is TGTGCCAGTAGTAGCGGTGGGAACACCGGGGAGCTGTTTTTT.

Comment on this clone: The sample holds other DNA sequences that translate to the same CDR3. This chain connects TRBV6-5 to TRBJ2-3; a weak D match, TRBD2 (6 bases). CDR3 size: 14 residues. V was pared by 0 bases and J by 3 bases, with 7 bases between. CDR1 and CDR2 (germline): MNHEY, SVGAGI. The CDR3 DNA follows: TGTGCCAGCAGTTACTCTGGAGGGACAGATACGCAGTATTTT. This gives the protein CASSYSGGTDTQYF.

This chain links TRBV25-1 with TRBJ2-5, with D possibly matching TRBD2 (5 bases). From germline, CDR1 is MGHDK and CDR2 SYGVNS. V was pared by 5 bases and J by 0 bases, with 10 bases between. This CDR3 comprises 14 residues. CDR3 residues: CASSRGQYQETQYF. The DNA of the CDR3 is TGTGCCAGCAGTCGAGGGCAGTACCAAGAGACCCAGTACTTC.

The chain recombines TRBV6-2 or TRBV6-3 with TRBJ2-2, with 9 nucleotides matching TRBD2. Germline lookup yields CDR1 MNHEY and CDR2 SVGEGT. The ends lost 6 bases at V and 3 bases at J; junction bases unmatched: 8. The CDR3 spans 16 residues. The CDR3 is CASSSLAGAYTGELFF. The CDR3 DNA follows: TGTGCCAGCAGCTCCTTAGCGGGGGCCTACACCGGGGAGCTGTTTTTT.

The V gene is TRBV7-2, the J gene TRBJ2-5, with D hard to call. Germline lookup yields CDR1 SGHTA and CDR2 FQGNSA. The V end was cut by 6 bases, the J end by 1 base, with 12 bases between. The CDR3 contains 14 residues. In DNA, the CDR3 is TGTGCCAGCAGGGAGTCGTACACCCAAGAGACCCAGTACTTC. Protein product: CASRESYTQETQYF. Variable domain in full (rest from reference TRBV7-2 and TRBJ2-5): GAGVSQSPSNKVTEKGKDVELRCDPISGHTALYWYRQSLGQGLEFLIYFQGNSAPDKSGLPSDRFSAERTGGSVSTLTIQRTQQEDSAVYLCASRESYTQETQYFGPGTRLLVL.

The rearrangement uses TRBV19 and TRBJ1-4; 9 bases agree with TRBD1. The CDR3 runs to 16 residues. Germline trimming cut 6 bases from V and 6 bases from J; bases unmatched to any gene: 11. Germline assignment: CDR1 LNHDA and CDR2 SQIVND (reference sequence). The CDR3 coding sequence is TGTGCCAGTAGCGGGCGGCTGGGACAGGGTGATGAAAAACTGTTTTTT. Protein sequence: CASSGRLGQGDEKLFF.

The chain uses TRBV24-1 and TRBJ2-7, with TRBD1 matching 10 bases. V trimming: 4 bases; J trimming: 6 bases; junction bases outside the gene matches: 5. Germline CDR1 reads KGHDR; CDR2 reads SFDVKD. The CDR3 contains 14 residues. CDR3 protein: CATSEGTGVSEQYF. The CDR3 region has the DNA TGTGCCACCAGTGAGGGGACAGGGGTATCCGAGCAGTACTTC.

The rearrangement links TRBV4-1 to TRBJ2-3; 10 bases match TRBD2. V was clipped by 8 bases and J by 5 bases; unmatched bases: 10. The CDR3 is 15 amino acids. CDR1 is MGHRA and CDR2 is YSYEKL in the germline V gene. CDR3 sequence reads: CASGSRTSGGDTQYF. The CDR3 region has the DNA TGCGCCAGCGGAAGTAGGACTAGCGGTGGAGATACGCAGTATTTT.

This clone was recorded once. As DNA, the CDR3 is TGTGCAAGTCGCACACCTAGGGACAGGGGAAATGAAAAACTGTTTTTT. It encodes CASRTPRDRGNEKLFF. The chain has TRBV12-2 and TRBJ1-4; TRBD1 is the table's D call and was not checked against the DNA. TRBV12-2 is designated a pseudogene. The CDR3 contains 16 residues.

The genes are TRBV7-2 and TRBJ2-7, with 10 positions matching TRBD2. The germline gives CDR1 SGHTA, CDR2 FQGNSA. The V segment lost 1 base and the J segment 6 bases; nucleotides outside the gene matches: 9. This CDR3 contains 16 residues. Here the CDR3 reads CASSLEASGSLREQYF. DNA for the CDR3: TGTGCCAGCAGCTTAGAGGCTAGCGGGAGCCTCCGCGAGCAGTACTTC.

The rearrangement joins TRBV30 to TRBJ1-1; 9 bases are a match to TRBD1. The V gene end was trimmed by 5 bases and the J gene end by 0 bases; junction bases not matched to a gene: 1. Germline values: CDR1 GTSNPN, CDR2 SVGIG (reference sequence). The CDR3 has 13 residues. CDR3 loop: CAWGTGMNTEAFF. The CDR3 DNA sequence: TGTGCCTGGGGGACAGGGATGAACACTGAAGCTTTCTTT.

The chain couples TRBV3-1 (or the pseudogene TRBV3-2) to TRBJ2-4; D remains ambiguous. The CDR3 totals 15 residues. The V end lost 4 bases, the J end lost 8 bases, and 18 bases lay between the germline ends. Germline V gene data show CDR1 as LGHDT and CDR2 as YNNKEL (reference sequence). CDR3 protein: CASSPAVAVSDIQYF. The CDR3 DNA follows: TGTGCCAGCAGCCCCGCGGTCGCAGTCTCGGACATTCAGTACTTC.

The rearrangement joins TRBV7-6 to TRBJ2-7; 8 bases line up with TRBD1. Germline CDR1 is SGHVS and CDR2 is FNYEAQ. The CDR3 runs to 15 residues. V was pared by 1 base and J by 2 bases, with 4 bases of the junction left unmatched. The CDR3 DNA follows: TGTGCCAGCAGCTTAGGTCGGGACAGGCCCTACGAGCAGTACTTC. Translating it yields CASSLGRDRPYEQYF.

This chain uses TRBV7-9 with TRBJ1-2, with 7 bases aligning to TRBD1. V gave up 5 bases and J gave up 4 bases; unmatched junction bases: 10. CDR1 is SEHNR and CDR2 is FQNEAQ in the germline V gene (reference sequence). The CDR3 is 15 amino acids. The CDR3 DNA reads as TGTGCCAGCAGCAGAGCGACAGGGTCGGGCTATGGCTACACCTTC. It encodes CASSRATGSGYGYTF.

The V and J genes are TRBV7-9 and TRBJ2-1, with D maybe TRBD2 (6 bases). Per germline, CDR1 SEHNR and CDR2 FQNEAQ (reference sequence). The length of the CDR3 is 14 residues. Trimming removed 5 bases from V and 7 bases from J, with 15 bases in between. Here the CDR3 reads CASSGRTTANEQFF. DNA of the CDR3: TGTGCCAGCAGCGGGAGGACTACAGCTAATGAGCAGTTCTTC.